The clone carrying this TCR beta chain was found a few times. This sample was taken from a study of T cell changes during pregnancy in multiple sclerosis. Only in-frame clones appear in the TCRdb table, and some are missing; sequencing was by immunoSEQ multiplex PCR. Of 20,000 to 25,000 clones in the sample, roughly 89% were seen once. Germline V gives CDR1 LGHNA, CDR2 YNFKEQ. The CDR3 length is 16 residues. Trimming took 4 bases from V and 4 from J; bases not matched to a gene: 2. The TCR comes from a female donor in good health, enrolled as a control in a pregnancy study. Sequencing was performed on CD8+ T cells from peripheral blood mononuclear cells, taken in the second trimester of pregnancy. The chain couples TRBV4-2 to TRBJ2-3; TRBD2 agrees at 16 bases. The CDR3 reads CASSPGTSGGADTQYF. CDR3 nucleotide sequence: TGTGCCAGCAGCCCCGGGACTAGCGGGGGGGCAGATACGCAGTATTTT.